The TCR beta chain under discussion was sequenced for a study of CD8 T cells in ankylosing spondylitis. General study findings and limits: Roughly 8 highly homologous variants made up a TCR beta motif that seemed to typify ankylosing spondylitis blood.

TCRdb fed the 5' RACE reads into MiXCR, producing one record per CDR3 protein. The sample lists approximately 540,000 distinct CDR3 sequences; about 13% were seen once. Points on this clonotype: Antigen specificity is unknown.

The trim removed 4 bases at V and 4 bases at J, leaving 8 bases unmatched. This CDR3 region has 14 residues. Germline loops: CDR1 SGHRS, CDR2 YFSETQ. The chain carries TRBV5-1 and TRBJ2-7; 7 positions agree with TRBD1. Input material: blood, either unsorted or a sorted T cell fraction (not recorded which). This clonotype was obtained from a male donor with ankylosing spondylitis. The CDR3 spells CASSVRDSRYEQYF. CDR3 coding DNA: TGCGCCAGCAGCGTCCGGGACAGCAGATACGAGCAGTACTTC.